This entry lists 8 T cell receptor beta chains sequenced from one sample in a study of breast tumors, draining lymph nodes, adjacent tissues. Axillary draining lymph nodes of breast cancer patients supplied the node samples. TCRdb independently ran MiXCR on the multiplex PCR reads; one entry per CDR3 protein. The repertoire holds over 150,000 distinct CDR3 sequences, with 30% to 35% as singletons. Source material: axillary lymph node tissue. These receptors were collected from a female donor with breast cancer. Some clones in this sample may be carry-over from other donors' samples.

The J gene is TRBJ1-1, the V gene TRBV7-9; a possible D gene is TRBD1 (6 bases). The germline CDR1 and CDR2 sequences are SEHNR and FQNEAQ (reference sequence). The V and J ends lost 5 bases and 1 base respectively, with 11 bases between them. The CDR3 covers 14 residues. CDR3 coding DNA: TGTGCCAGCAGCCCAGGGGCCTGGAACACTGAAGCTTTCTTT. Its translation is CASSPGAWNTEAFF.

In its sample, this clonotype was seen many times. The chain joins TRBV11-2 to TRBJ2-7, with 7 bases fitting TRBD1. The J segment lost 5 bases and the V segment lost 0 bases, leaving 7 bases of the junction unmatched. CDR1 is SGHAT, CDR2 FQNNGV, per germline. The CDR3 length is 15 residues. CDR3 amino acids: CASSLDLQGVNEQYF. For the CDR3, the DNA is TGTGCCAGCAGCTTAGATTTGCAGGGGGTGAACGAGCAGTACTTC.

The chain is built from TRBV3-1 and TRBJ1-5, with D perhaps TRBD1 (5 bases). This CDR3 has 13 residues. Germline loops: CDR1 LGHDT, CDR2 YNNKEL (reference sequence). V was pared by 5 bases and J by 6 bases, with 11 bases between. The CDR3 reads CASSARVCQPQHF. As DNA, the CDR3 is TGTGCCAGCAGCGCCAGGGTATGTCAGCCCCAGCATTTT. The full variable domain, in which reference TRBV3-1 and TRBJ1-5 provide the parts outside the CDR3, is DTAVSQTPKYLVTQMGNDKSIKCEQNLGHDTMYWYKQDSKKFLKIMFSYNNKELIINETVPNRFSPKSPDKAHLNLHINSLELGDSAVYFCASSARVCQPQHFGDGTRLSIL.

With regard to this clonotype: A read error may produce the germline difference seen at one junction end. This sequence joins TRBV9 and TRBJ1-2, with TRBD1 matching over 8 bases. Germline values: CDR1 SGDLS, CDR2 YYNGEE. The CDR3 spans 15 residues. CDR3 in DNA: TGTGCCAGCAGCGTAGATCCAGGGGGCTACCCTGGCTCCGCCTTC. It codes for CASSVDPGGYPGSAF.

Of note for this clonotype: No conserved phenylalanine or tryptophan is present at the end of the CDR3, so a read error is the likely explanation. It is unclear where the CDR3 begins or ends on the DNA, so no DNA is shown, and the CDR3 is as TCRdb lists it. CDR3 loop: CASSPNLQ. The chain employs TRBV9 and TRBJ2-6. The CDR3 is 8 residues long, counting both termini. Per germline, CDR1 SGDLS and CDR2 YYNGEE.

This clonotype was recorded at least ten times. The V gene is TRBV9, the J gene TRBJ2-2; 11 bases line up with TRBD2. The length of the CDR3 is 18 residues. Per germline, CDR1 SGDLS and CDR2 YYNGEE. The V segment lost 0 bases and the J segment 1 base; nucleotides outside the gene matches: 5. The CDR3 region is CASSVVGSGRENTGELFF. CDR3 bases: TGTGCCAGCAGCGTAGTGGGTAGCGGGAGGGAGAACACCGGGGAGCTGTTTTTT.

The rearrangement uses TRBV7-2 and TRBJ1-5, with no clear D. The CDR3 has 14 amino acids. Trimming left V 3 bases short and J 6 bases short, with 12 bases between. Germline values: CDR1 SGHTA, CDR2 FQGNSA. The CDR3: CASSLRLAGQPQHF. CDR3 bases: TGTGCCAGCAGCTTGAGACTAGCGGGTCAGCCCCAGCATTTT.

This clonotype came up many times. V gene TRBV7-8 combines with J gene TRBJ1-6, with TRBD1 identical over 7 bases. The CDR3 sequence is 16 residues long. V was clipped by 5 bases and J by 2 bases; unmatched bases: 6. Per germline, CDR1 SGHVS and CDR2 FQNEAQ. The CDR3 region has the DNA TGTGCCAGCAGCGCTCACAGGGGCCCCTATAATTCACCCCTCCACTTT. This encodes CASSAHRGPYNSPLHF.